This TCR beta chain was identified during a study of T-cell memory formation after mild COVID-19. This clonotype came up many times. The authors produced TCR alpha and TCR beta cDNA libraries with sample barcodes and UMIs by 5'RACE using constant-segment primers. TCRdb independently ran MiXCR on the 5' RACE reads; one entry per CDR3 protein. The profile shows about 350,000 distinct CDR3 sequences, roughly 15% of them singletons. This CDR3 comprises 15 residues. Per the germline V gene, CDR1 is SQVTM and CDR2 is ANQGSEA. V shed 6 bases and J 0 bases; nucleotides not matched to a gene: 6. Sequenced sample: PBMCs or a T cell subset sorted from them (not recorded which). The sequence came from a man in his late teens or twenties who had mild COVID-19 (a few samples of this study predate the infection). Cell type and time point are not known. The rearrangement joins TRBV29-1 to TRBJ2-1; TRBD2 matches at 9 bases. This CDR3 reads CSVGRGGSSYNEQFF. The CDR3 coding sequence is TGCAGCGTGGGGCGGGGGGGAAGCTCCTACAATGAGCAGTTCTTC.